This T cell receptor (beta chain) stems from a study of T cells in Graves' hyperthyroidism and ophthalmopathy. Study results and caveats: Most thyroid clonotypes that were expanded above 0.001 also turned up in blood.

Diagnostic decisions used clinical symptoms, serum thyroxine and TRAb, thyroid ultrasound and orbital computed tomography. PBMCs were collected from a roughly 9.7 ml volume of fresh peripheral blood. The germline V gene encodes CDR1 MNHEY and CDR2 SVGAGI. V lost 2 bases to trimming and J lost 0 bases, with 7 bases between them. This CDR3 comprises 14 residues. This clonotype was detected many times. The antigen is unknown. Template material for amplifying TCR beta CDR3 regions consisted of RNA transcripts. HTBI primers were employed in a first-round RT-PCR of the TCR CDR3. TCRdb redid the calling of the multiplex PCR reads with MiXCR, one entry per CDR3 protein. The table shows approximately 270,000 distinct CDR3 sequences, with roughly 15% occurring only once.

Input material: blood. This TCR came from a middle-aged woman with Graves' hyperthyroidism that later progressed to Graves' ophthalmopathy. The chain joins TRBV6-5 to TRBJ1-1; D unclear. CDR3 DNA sequence: TGTGCCAGCAGTTACGAGACGGTGAACACTGAAGCTTTCTTT. Protein product: CASSYETVNTEAFF.